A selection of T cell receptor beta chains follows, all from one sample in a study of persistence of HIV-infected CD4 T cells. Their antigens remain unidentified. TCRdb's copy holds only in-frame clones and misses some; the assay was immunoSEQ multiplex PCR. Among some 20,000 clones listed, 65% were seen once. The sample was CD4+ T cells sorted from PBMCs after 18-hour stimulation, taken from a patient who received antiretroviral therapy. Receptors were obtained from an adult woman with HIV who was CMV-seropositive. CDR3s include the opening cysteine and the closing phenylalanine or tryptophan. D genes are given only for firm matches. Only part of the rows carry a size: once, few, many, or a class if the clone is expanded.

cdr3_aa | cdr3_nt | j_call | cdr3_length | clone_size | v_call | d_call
CASKGGTIGELFF | TGTGCCAGTAAGGGGGGGACGATCGGGGAGCTGTTTTTT | TRBJ2-2 | 13 | NA | TRBV19 | NA
CASSVGTDRTDTQYF | TGTGCCAGCAGCGTAGGGACAGATCGGACAGATACGCAGTATTTT | TRBJ2-3 | 15 | NA | TRBV9 | NA
CASSLVDRLNSPLHF | TGTGCCAGCAGCTTGGTTGACAGACTGAATTCACCCCTCCACTTT | TRBJ1-6 | 15 | few | TRBV5-6 | NA
CASSSVRGQGASFSPLHF | TGTGCCAGCAGCAGCGTCCGGGGGCAGGGGGCAAGTTTTTCACCCCTCCACTTT | TRBJ1-6 | 18 | NA | TRBV9 | TRBD1
CASSRDRGYGYTF | TGTGCCAGCAGCAGAGACAGGGGCTATGGCTACACCTTC | TRBJ1-2 | 13 | few | TRBV6-6 | TRBD1
CASSLAGNQPQHF | TGTGCCAGCAGCTTGGCGGGGAATCAGCCCCAGCATTTT | TRBJ1-5 | 13 | NA | TRBV2 | NA
CASSRGLGETQYF | TGTGCCAGTTCACGCGGACTAGGCGAGACCCAGTACTTC | TRBJ2-5 | 13 | few | TRBV2 | TRBD2
CAISAPPPGQNTEAFF | TGTGCCATCAGTGCCCCCCCGCCGGGCCAGAACACTGAAGCTTTCTTT | TRBJ1-1 | 16 | few | TRBV10-3 | NA
CASSLMGQGYNSPLHF | TGTGCCAGCAGCTTGATGGGACAGGGGTATAATTCACCCCTCCACTTT | TRBJ1-6 | 16 | medium-sized | TRBV5-4 | TRBD1
CASSLSPAMNTEAFF | TGTGCCAGCAGCTTAAGTCCAGCAATGAACACTGAAGCTTTCTTT | TRBJ1-1 | 15 | medium-sized | TRBV7-3 | NA
CASSQDGREAGGQTGELFF | TGTGCCAGCAGCCAAGATGGTCGCGAAGCGGGGGGGCAGACCGGGGAGCTGTTTTTT | TRBJ2-2 | 19 | few | TRBV4-2 | TRBD2
CASSLNNRGSEKLFF | TGCGCCAGCAGCTTGAATAACAGGGGGAGCGAAAAACTGTTTTTT | TRBJ1-4 | 15 | NA | TRBV5-1 | TRBD1
CASRLDSPYEQYF | TGTGCCAGCAGGTTAGACAGTCCCTACGAGCAGTACTTC | TRBJ2-7 | 13 | once | TRBV2 | NA
CASRLGNQPQHF | TGTGCCAGCAGGCTTGGCAATCAGCCCCAGCATTTT | TRBJ1-5 | 12 | once | TRBV6-1 | NA
CASSEATGSHNEQFF | TGTGCCAGCAGTGAAGCGACAGGGTCACACAATGAGCAGTTCTTC | TRBJ2-1 | 15 | NA | TRBV2 | TRBD1
CASSRTGGLTEAFF | TGCGCCAGCAGCCGGACAGGGGGCCTCACTGAAGCTTTCTTT | TRBJ1-1 | 14 | NA | TRBV4-1 | TRBD1
CASSASVGGLAGELFF | TGTGCCAGCAGCGCCTCTGTGGGCGGTTTAGCCGGGGAGCTGTTTTTT | TRBJ2-2 | 16 | NA | TRBV9 | NA
CASSPGQGNYGYTF | TGCGCCAGCAGTCCCGGTCAGGGGAACTATGGCTACACCTTC | TRBJ1-2 | 14 | NA | TRBV10-2 | NA
CAISAPPPGTSGYNEQFF | TGTGCCATCAGTGCACCCCCTCCGGGGACTAGCGGCTACAATGAGCAGTTCTTC | TRBJ2-1 | 18 | once | TRBV10-3 | TRBD2
CASSRGGRPETQYF | TGTGCCAGCAGCCGAGGCGGTCGCCCAGAGACCCAGTACTTC | TRBJ2-5 | 14 | NA | TRBV7-8 | NA
CSAGGDTEAFF | TGCAGCGCCGGAGGGGACACTGAAGCTTTCTTT | TRBJ1-1 | 11 | NA | TRBV29-1 | NA
CAISADSSYEQYF | TGTGCCATCAGTGCAGACAGCTCCTACGAGCAGTACTTC | TRBJ2-7 | 13 | NA | TRBV10-3 | NA
CASSLAGLAGGPTQETQYF | TGCGCCAGCAGCTTGGCTGGACTAGCGGGGGGCCCCACACAAGAGACCCAGTACTTC | TRBJ2-5 | 19 | NA | TRBV5-1 | TRBD2
CASSLGAGDQETQYF | TGTGCCAGCAGCTTGGGTGCGGGAGACCAAGAGACCCAGTACTTC | TRBJ2-5 | 15 | few | TRBV5-4 | TRBD2
CASSPLRGGSYEKLFF | TGTGCCAGCAGCCCCCTTAGAGGGGGTTCTTATGAAAAACTGTTTTTT | TRBJ1-4 | 16 | medium-sized | TRBV14 | NA
CASSPRGQPTDTQYF | TGCGCCAGCAGCCCTAGGGGACAGCCCACAGATACGCAGTATTTT | TRBJ2-3 | 15 | NA | TRBV5-1 | TRBD1
CASSQETGVGNTIYF | TGTGCCAGCAGCCAAGAGACAGGGGTCGGAAACACCATATATTTT | TRBJ1-3 | 15 | NA | TRBV3-1/TRBV3-2 | TRBD1
CASSLAPQQGRTEAFF | TGCGCCAGCAGCTTGGCCCCTCAACAGGGGAGGACTGAAGCTTTCTTT | TRBJ1-1 | 16 | NA | TRBV5-1 | TRBD1
CASSRYWGSTEAFF | TGTGCCAGCAGCCGGTACTGGGGGAGCACTGAAGCTTTCTTT | TRBJ1-1 | 14 | NA | TRBV14 | NA
CASSPNPGGRTEAFF | TGTGCCAGCAGCCCAAATCCGGGGGGGAGGACTGAAGCTTTCTTT | TRBJ1-1 | 15 | NA | TRBV7-6 | NA
CASSQDMGGLTDTQYF | TGTGCCAGCAGCCAAGATATGGGGGGCCTCACAGATACGCAGTATTTT | TRBJ2-3 | 16 | NA | TRBV3-1/TRBV3-2 | NA
CASSRATNTQYF | TGTGCCAGTAGCCGCGCAACCAATACGCAGTATTTT | TRBJ2-3 | 12 | NA | TRBV19 | NA
CASSQEGGFGGRGDTQYF | TGTGCCAGCAGCCAAGAGGGAGGCTTTGGGGGGCGAGGAGATACGCAGTATTTT | TRBJ2-3 | 18 | NA | TRBV3-1/TRBV3-2 | NA
CASTPGQGPNTEAFF | TGTGCCAGCACACCGGGACAGGGACCCAACACTGAAGCTTTCTTT | TRBJ1-1 | 15 | NA | TRBV6-5 | TRBD1
CASTRREGTEAFF | TGTGCCAGCACCCGAAGGGAGGGAACTGAAGCTTTCTTT | TRBJ1-1 | 13 | few | TRBV12-3/TRBV12-4 | NA
CASSVGAGTGGANTEAFF | TGTGCCAGCAGCGTAGGGGCCGGGACAGGAGGGGCGAACACTGAAGCTTTCTTT | TRBJ1-1 | 18 | NA | TRBV9 | TRBD1
CASSLPGQPQHF | TGTGCCAGCAGCCTTCCGGGACAGCCCCAGCATTTT | TRBJ1-5 | 12 | NA | TRBV7-8 | NA
CASSVVQNTEAFF | TGTGCCAGCAGCGTAGTCCAGAACACTGAAGCTTTCTTT | TRBJ1-1 | 13 | NA | TRBV9 | NA
CASSQAQQGRGGYTF | TGTGCCAGCAGCCAAGCCCAACAGGGTCGGGGCGGCTACACCTTC | TRBJ1-2 | 15 | few | TRBV14 | NA
CAIRTGGSTGELFF | TGTGCCATCAGGACAGGGGGCAGTACCGGGGAGCTGTTTTTT | TRBJ2-2 | 14 | NA | TRBV10-3 | TRBD1
CASSPIGRNTEAFF | TGTGCCAGCTCACCAATAGGGCGGAACACTGAAGCTTTCTTT | TRBJ1-1 | 14 | NA | TRBV18 | NA
CASSPTGGEGQPQHF | TGTGCCAGCAGCCCAACAGGGGGCGAAGGACAGCCCCAGCATTTT | TRBJ1-5 | 15 | few | TRBV3-1/TRBV3-2 | TRBD1
CASSYGQGGSSQPQHF | TGTGCCAGCAGCTACGGACAGGGTGGGAGTAGCCAGCCCCAGCATTTT | TRBJ1-5 | 16 | NA | TRBV6-6 | TRBD1
CASSLESNQPQHF | TGTGCCAGCAGCTTAGAAAGCAATCAGCCCCAGCATTTT | TRBJ1-5 | 13 | NA | TRBV7-9 | NA
CASSLGVNEKLFF | TGTGCCAGCAGCTTAGGGGTGAATGAAAAACTGTTTTTT | TRBJ1-4 | 13 | medium-sized | TRBV7-9 | NA
CASSEGENYGYTF | TGTGCCAGCAGTGAGGGGGAGAACTATGGCTACACCTTC | TRBJ1-2 | 13 | NA | TRBV2 | NA
CASSLPGPGAYGYTF | TGTGCCAGCAGTCTCCCGGGACCGGGGGCCTATGGCTACACCTTC | TRBJ1-2 | 15 | NA | TRBV2 | NA
CASSAPQRDRGRTEAFF | TGTGCCAGCAGTGCCCCCCAGCGGGACAGGGGGCGCACTGAAGCTTTCTTT | TRBJ1-1 | 17 | few | TRBV28 | TRBD1
CASSGDFQSYNEQFF | TGTGCCAGCAGTGGGGACTTCCAATCCTACAATGAGCAGTTCTTC | TRBJ2-1 | 15 | NA | TRBV2 | NA
CAIRGTSGYNEQFF | TGTGCCATCAGGGGGACTAGCGGATACAATGAGCAGTTCTTC | TRBJ2-1 | 14 | NA | TRBV10-3 | TRBD2
CATSRDKGTNSPLHF | TGTGCCACCAGCAGAGATAAGGGGACCAATTCACCCCTCCACTTT | TRBJ1-6 | 15 | NA | TRBV15 | NA
CASSTGLANTDTQYF | TGTGCCAGCAGCACAGGACTAGCAAACACAGATACGCAGTATTTT | TRBJ2-3 | 15 | NA | TRBV5-6 | TRBD2
CASSLVVDRGEQYF | TGTGCCAGCAGCTTAGTGGTGGACAGGGGTGAGCAGTACTTC | TRBJ2-7 | 14 | NA | TRBV11-1 | TRBD1
CASSALAGGPPGELFF | TGTGCCAGCAGCGCCTTAGCGGGGGGGCCCCCCGGGGAGCTGTTTTTT | TRBJ2-2 | 16 | NA | TRBV7-3 | TRBD2
CASSADGVRGNTIYF | TGTGCCAGTAGTGCGGACGGAGTTCGGGGAAACACCATATATTTT | TRBJ1-3 | 15 | NA | TRBV19 | NA
CASSVDRGAEAFF | TGTGCCAGCAGTGTGGACAGGGGGGCTGAAGCTTTCTTT | TRBJ1-1 | 13 | NA | TRBV6-4 | TRBD1
CASSPWQGQDYGYTF | TGCGCCAGCAGCCCCTGGCAGGGTCAAGACTATGGCTACACCTTC | TRBJ1-2 | 15 | few | TRBV5-1 | NA
CASSLYSGGAGANVLTF | TGTGCCAGCAGCTTATATAGCGGGGGTGCTGGGGCCAACGTCCTGACTTTC | TRBJ2-6 | 17 | NA | TRBV7-2 | TRBD2
CASTTPGFEKLFF | TGTGCCAGCACAACACCGGGGTTTGAAAAACTGTTTTTT | TRBJ1-4 | 13 | NA | TRBV7-8 | NA
CASSPRTASYEQYF | TGTGCCAGCAGCCCGCGGACAGCCTCCTACGAGCAGTACTTC | TRBJ2-7 | 14 | NA | TRBV9 | NA